These 4 T cell receptor beta chains were sequenced from one sample in a study of cytomegalovirus exposure and HLA in healthy donors. Primers included in the PCR were 60 Vbeta and 13 Jbeta primers. Measured with immunoSEQ multiplex PCR; TCRdb has only the in-frame clones, and not every one. The data contain under 200,000 clones, 80% of them singletons. Sequenced: PBMCs. Receptors originate from a human donor in good health.

The chain uses TRBV2 and TRBJ1-3, with TRBD1 matching over 10 bases. CDR3 length: 14 residues. Germline V gene sequence: CDR1 SNHLY, CDR2 FYNNEI. V lost 5 bases, J lost 9 bases, and 7 bases stayed unmatched. CDR3 DNA: TGTGCCAGCAGTCCGGGACAGGGGTTAGGCACCATATATTTT. Translation: CASSPGQGLGTIYF. The entire variable domain, with the rest obtained from reference TRBV2 and TRBJ1-3, is as follows: EPEVTQTPSHQVTQMGQEVILRCVPISNHLYFYWYRQILGQKVEFLVSFYNNEISEKSEIFDDQFSVERPDGSNFTLKIRSTKLEDSAMYFCASSPGQGLGTIYFGEGSWLTVV.

This clone has more than one count but fewer than ten. The chain uses TRBV4-3 and TRBJ1-2; D gene uncertain. The CDR3 sequence is 14 residues long. Germline lookup yields CDR1 LGHNA and CDR2 YSLEER. Between the trimmed V and J ends, which lost 0 bases and 2 bases, there was a span of 7 bases. CDR3 region: CASSQDPQNYGYTF. The CDR3 nucleotides read TGCGCCAGCAGCCAAGATCCCCAGAACTATGGCTACACCTTC.

This chain joins TRBV7-2 and TRBJ2-7; 10 positions agree with TRBD1. CDR1 and CDR2 (germline): SGHTA, FQGNSA. This CDR3 region has 14 residues. The V and J ends lost 7 bases and 6 bases, in that order; junction bases with no gene match: 9. CDR3 coding DNA: TGTGCCAGCAATCCTCTCGGGACAGGGGTCGAGCAGTACTTC. It codes for CASNPLGTGVEQYF.

This clone was counted between two and nine times. J is TRBJ1-1 and V is TRBV4-3; no reliable D call. Looked up from germline, CDR1 is LGHNA and CDR2 is YSLEER. V lost 0 bases and J 0 bases, leaving 11 bases between the germline ends. This CDR3 is built from 16 residues. CDR3 DNA sequence: TGCGCCAGCAGCCAAGACGTATCGGTCATGAACACTGAAGCTTTCTTT. The encoded protein is CASSQDVSVMNTEAFF.